This TCR beta chain appears in the sequencing data of a study of blood T cell repertoires in COVID-19. Overall study context: From the United States, Italy and Spain came samples of acute and convalescent COVID-19.

In the original analysis: Counts of nucleated cells, estimated from reference gene primer amplification, were obtained. TCRdb's copy holds only in-frame clones and misses some; the assay was immunoSEQ multiplex PCR. That table supplies the V and J calls and clone size; D and trimming were determined from the DNA. The table records 250,000 or so clones, roughly 84% of them present only once. The sample comprised peripheral blood. This receptor was obtained from a woman between 40 and 50 years old who had recovered from COVID-19.

This CDR3 is CASSRSDSMNTEAFF. CDR3 sequence (DNA): TGTGCCAGCTCACGAAGTGACAGCATGAACACTGAAGCTTTCTTT. The V and J genes are TRBV18 and TRBJ1-1, with a weak D call TRBD1 (5 bases). V lost 4 bases and J lost 0, with 12 bases in between. The germline V gene encodes CDR1 KGHSH and CDR2 LQKENI. The CDR3 has 15 residues. The variable domain in full, with the rest retrieved from reference TRBV18 and TRBJ1-1, is NAGVMQNPRHLVRRRGQEARLRCSPMKGHSHVYWYRQLPEEGLKFMVYLQKENIIDESGMPKERFSAEFPKEGPSILRIQQVVRGDSAAYFCASSRSDSMNTEAFFGQGTRLTVV.